This T cell receptor (beta chain) originates from a study of cytomegalovirus exposure and HLA in healthy donors. Study details: Both the 100 to 150 validation repertoires and the approximately 700 first-cohort repertoires used the same platform, as reported by a later analysis. Study-level findings and limits: Rarity characterized most TCR sequences, yet some public TCRs appeared in many donors. Cytomegalovirus association was assigned to about 180 TCR beta chains. It was reportedly the case that the classifier diagnosed cytomegalovirus status with high specificity and sensitivity.

Of note for this clone: Antigen specificity is unknown.

This table comes from immunoSEQ multiplex PCR, and its TCRdb copy is limited to in-frame clones, with some not included. The sample carries about 200,000 clones, around 80% recorded once. From germline, CDR1 is KGHSH and CDR2 LQKENI. V lost 3 bases and J 5 bases, leaving 19 bases between the germline ends. The CDR3 is made up of 16 amino acids. This sequence was found in a woman younger than 45 in good health and CMV-seronegative. Sequenced input: PBMCs. The rearrangement uses TRBV18 and TRBJ1-1; possibly TRBD1 for D (5 bases). The CDR3 loop reads CASSPNLQDQGTEAFF. In DNA form, the CDR3 reads TGTGCCAGCTCACCTAATCTACAGGACCAGGGAACTGAAGCTTTCTTT.